This record looks at one T cell receptor beta chain sequence and its context. The antigen remains unidentified. This sample stems from a study of shared clonotypes between healthy human individuals. V shed 6 bases, J shed 1 base, and the junction held 2 bases outside the gene matches. CDR1 WSHSY and CDR2 SAAADI come from the germline V gene. The length of the CDR3 is 15 residues. Measured with immunoSEQ multiplex PCR; TCRdb has only the in-frame clones, and not every one. The profile shows about 960,000 clones, about three quarters of them singletons. Findings and caveats of the study: Compared with clonotypes that all four donors shared, non-shared clonotypes had lower generation probabilities.

The specimen was memory CD4+ T cells sorted from blood. The subset: CD45RA-negative fraction. The gene calls are TRBV10-2 and TRBJ2-1; 11 bases align to TRBD2. This receptor was taken from a young man in good health. Here the CDR3 reads CASRTSGKSYNEQFF. The CDR3 DNA follows: TGCGCCAGCAGGACTAGCGGGAAATCCTACAATGAGCAGTTCTTC.